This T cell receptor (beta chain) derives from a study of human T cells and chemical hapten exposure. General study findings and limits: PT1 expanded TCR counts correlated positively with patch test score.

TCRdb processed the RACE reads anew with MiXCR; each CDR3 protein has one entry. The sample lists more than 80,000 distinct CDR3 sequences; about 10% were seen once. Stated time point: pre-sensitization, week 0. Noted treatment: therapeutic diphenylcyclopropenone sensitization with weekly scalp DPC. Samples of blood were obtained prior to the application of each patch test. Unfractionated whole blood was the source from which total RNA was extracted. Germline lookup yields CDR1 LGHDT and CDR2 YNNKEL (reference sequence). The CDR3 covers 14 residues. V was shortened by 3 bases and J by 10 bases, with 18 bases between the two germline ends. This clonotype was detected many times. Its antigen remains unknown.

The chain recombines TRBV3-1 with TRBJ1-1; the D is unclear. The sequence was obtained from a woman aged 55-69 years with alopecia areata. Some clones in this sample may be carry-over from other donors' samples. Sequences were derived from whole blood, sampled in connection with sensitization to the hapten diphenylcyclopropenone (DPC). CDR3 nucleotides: TGTGCCAGCAGCCAGGACTCAGGCGGAAGTAGAGCTTTCTTT. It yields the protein CASSQDSGGSRAFF.